Listed below are T cell receptor beta chains from one sample, sequenced in a study of blood T cell repertoires in COVID-19. Measured with immunoSEQ multiplex PCR; TCRdb has only the in-frame clones, and not every one. Among over 150,000 clones listed, about nine tenths were seen once. Sequenced: PBMCs or T cells enriched from blood (not recorded which). The receptors shown here come from a woman aged 30 to 39 who had recovered from COVID-19. CDR3s include the opening cysteine and the closing phenylalanine or tryptophan. Each record gives: CDR3 protein, CDR3 DNA, V gene, D gene, clone size, J gene. The D gene is left open where the match is weak. Rows may omit the clone size; those that give it use once, few, many or a size class.

cdr3_aa: CASSVDDWTGEANTEAFF
cdr3_nt: TGTGCCAGCAGCGTAGACGATTGGACAGGGGAGGCCAACACTGAAGCTTTCTTT
v_call: TRBV9
d_call: TRBD1
clone_size: NA
j_call: TRBJ1-1

cdr3_aa: CSAGDSGTEAFF
cdr3_nt: TGCAGCGCAGGCGACAGTGGCACTGAAGCTTTCTTT
v_call: TRBV29-1
d_call: NA
clone_size: NA
j_call: TRBJ1-1

cdr3_aa: CASSWDRGNYTF
cdr3_nt: TGTGCCAGCAGCTGGGACAGGGGAAACTACACCTTC
v_call: TRBV7-9
d_call: TRBD1
clone_size: once
j_call: TRBJ1-2

cdr3_aa: CAISERGAYNEQFF
cdr3_nt: TGTGCCATCAGTGAGCGCGGGGCTTACAATGAGCAGTTCTTC
v_call: TRBV10-3
d_call: NA
clone_size: NA
j_call: TRBJ2-1

cdr3_aa: CASSLLAGLYGYTF
cdr3_nt: TGTGCCAGCAGCTTACTCGCAGGCCTCTATGGCTACACCTTC
v_call: TRBV7-9
d_call: NA
clone_size: NA
j_call: TRBJ1-2

cdr3_aa: CASSMGPGRASYEQYF
cdr3_nt: TGTGCCAGCAGCATGGGCCCGGGGAGGGCCTCCTACGAGCAGTACTTC
v_call: TRBV5-6
d_call: TRBD2
clone_size: NA
j_call: TRBJ2-7

cdr3_aa: CATSDSRRGNTEAFF
cdr3_nt: TGTGCCACCAGTGATAGTCGGCGGGGAAACACTGAAGCTTTCTTT
v_call: TRBV24-1
d_call: NA
clone_size: NA
j_call: TRBJ1-1

cdr3_aa: CATSASGSSHNEQFF
cdr3_nt: TGTGCCACCAGTGCTAGCGGGAGTTCCCACAATGAGCAGTTCTTC
v_call: TRBV24-1
d_call: TRBD2
clone_size: NA
j_call: TRBJ2-1

cdr3_aa: CASSFAPLAGGSSYEQYF
cdr3_nt: TGTGCCAGCAGTTTTGCACCCCTAGCGGGGGGATCTTCCTACGAGCAGTACTTC
v_call: TRBV7-3
d_call: TRBD2
clone_size: NA
j_call: TRBJ2-7

cdr3_aa: CASSFGLDRYEQYF
cdr3_nt: TGTGCCAGCAGCTTTGGACTAGATCGCTACGAGCAGTACTTC
v_call: TRBV5-4
d_call: TRBD2
clone_size: NA
j_call: TRBJ2-7

cdr3_aa: CASSKTGQRLYGYTF
cdr3_nt: TGTGCCAGCAGCAAGACGGGACAGAGACTCTATGGCTACACCTTC
v_call: TRBV7-6
d_call: TRBD1
clone_size: NA
j_call: TRBJ1-2

cdr3_aa: CATSRDGLNTGSYGYTF
cdr3_nt: TGTGCCACCAGCAGAGATGGCTTAAATACAGGGAGCTATGGCTACACCTTC
v_call: TRBV15
d_call: NA
clone_size: NA
j_call: TRBJ1-2

cdr3_aa: CASSFRTGMGNTIYF
cdr3_nt: TGTGCCAGCAGCTTCCGGACAGGGATGGGAAACACCATATATTTT
v_call: TRBV11-2
d_call: TRBD1
clone_size: NA
j_call: TRBJ1-3

cdr3_aa: CATSASLAGGDTQYF
cdr3_nt: TGTGCCACCAGTGCCTCACTAGCGGGAGGGGATACGCAGTATTTT
v_call: TRBV24-1
d_call: TRBD2
clone_size: NA
j_call: TRBJ2-3

cdr3_aa: CASRNELRYGYTF
cdr3_nt: TGCGCCAGCAGAAATGAACTCCGGTATGGCTACACCTTC
v_call: TRBV10-2
d_call: NA
clone_size: NA
j_call: TRBJ1-2

cdr3_aa: CASSPLAGEQFF
cdr3_nt: TGTGCCAGCAGCCCACTGGCGGGGGAGCAGTTCTTC
v_call: TRBV7-9
d_call: NA
clone_size: NA
j_call: TRBJ2-1

cdr3_aa: CATSDKRGQGSAQHF
cdr3_nt: TGTGCCACCAGTGACAAAAGGGGGCAGGGATCTGCCCAGCATTTT
v_call: TRBV24-1
d_call: TRBD1
clone_size: once
j_call: TRBJ1-5

cdr3_aa: CASSLLQGYTEAFF
cdr3_nt: TGTGCCAGCAGCTTGCTCCAGGGATACACTGAAGCTTTCTTT
v_call: TRBV5-6
d_call: NA
clone_size: NA
j_call: TRBJ1-1

cdr3_aa: CASSRGGDGNTIYF
cdr3_nt: TGCGCCAGCAGCCGTGGGGGGGATGGAAACACCATATATTTT
v_call: TRBV5-1
d_call: NA
clone_size: NA
j_call: TRBJ1-3

cdr3_aa: CASSIEGDITSGNTIYF
cdr3_nt: TGTGCCAGTAGTATAGAGGGGGACATTACCTCTGGAAACACCATATATTTT
v_call: TRBV19
d_call: NA
clone_size: NA
j_call: TRBJ1-3

cdr3_aa: CASRRTGVLSYNEQFF
cdr3_nt: TGTGCCAGTAGACGAACCGGGGTCCTTTCCTACAATGAGCAGTTCTTC
v_call: TRBV19
d_call: NA
clone_size: NA
j_call: TRBJ2-1

cdr3_aa: CASSRSGTYTEAFF
cdr3_nt: TGTGCCAGCAGCCGGTCCGGGACTTACACTGAAGCTTTCTTT
v_call: TRBV4-2
d_call: NA
clone_size: few
j_call: TRBJ1-1

cdr3_aa: CASSPATGGSGANVLTF
cdr3_nt: TGTGCCAGCTCACCGGCGACAGGGGGGTCTGGGGCCAACGTCCTGACTTTC
v_call: TRBV18
d_call: TRBD1
clone_size: NA
j_call: TRBJ2-6